This TCR beta chain was found in a study of technical replicates of blood from a few donors. The protocol was immunoSEQ multiplex PCR, while the TCRdb copy is restricted to in-frame clones and leaves out a portion. The sample comprises just under 100,000 clones, nearly 97% of which are singletons, and about 0.19% rests with the top ten. The CDR3 is 15 amino acids. CDR1 and CDR2 from the germline V gene are MRHNA and SNTAGT. V was cut by 4 bases and J by 0 bases, with 13 bases left in between. The TCR comes from a human donor in good health. The sample consisted of T cells isolated from PBMCs. The rearrangement links TRBV6-4 to TRBJ2-7; a weak D match, TRBD2 (7 bases). In nucleotides, the CDR3 is TGTGCCAGCAGTGCTGAGGGGGGGAGCTCCTACGAGCAGTACTTC. This translates into CASSAEGGSSYEQYF.